The present TCR beta chain was sequenced within a study of blood T cells in healthy people across ages. The study, taken as a whole, reports: A roughly linear age-dependent decrease characterized TCR beta diversity per million T cells.

Deletions cut 3 bases from V and 2 bases from J, with 7 bases between. Germline values: CDR1 SQVTM, CDR2 ANQGSEA. There are 12 residues in the CDR3. A second roughly 6 to 12 cycle PCR used barcoded and J-beta primers. TCRdb re-derived calls from the 5' RACE reads in MiXCR, one entry per CDR3 protein. The sample has some 1.6 million distinct CDR3 sequences; around 36% are singletons. The donors, all healthy, were Caucasians living in Russia, aged 6 to 90. Each donor supplied roughly 9.2 milliliters of peripheral blood. With each sample, at least 6 micrograms of total RNA were extracted. The sample holds many counts of this clonotype. Antigen specificity is unknown.

The specimen sequenced was blood. The V and J genes are TRBV29-1 and TRBJ2-5; D is unresolved. This sequence was found in a woman in her twenties or thirties in good health. CDR3 residues: CSVDNAQETQYF. CDR3 nucleotide sequence: TGCAGCGTTGATAACGCACAAGAGACCCAGTACTTC.